Shown below are 25 T cell receptor beta chains from a single sample sequenced in a study of blood T cells in healthy people across ages. Then a second PCR, running about 6 to 12 cycles, was carried out with a sample-barcoded 5' primer and a J-beta primer mix. TCRdb ran MiXCR on the 5' RACE reads and lists one entry per CDR3 protein. This sample has 800,000 or so distinct CDR3 sequences, with about 42% found just once. Sequencing was carried out using blood. Receptors originate from a man at least 80 years old in good health.

The chain carries TRBV2 and TRBJ2-3; TRBD2 is a possible D gene (6 bases). Germline V lookup: CDR1 SNHLY, CDR2 FYNNEI. V was shortened by 8 bases and J by 12 bases, with 12 bases between the two germline ends. The CDR3 extends over 10 amino acids. CDR3 in DNA: TGTGCCAGCTTAAAGCGGGTACAGTATTTT. It yields the protein CASLKRVQYF.

This clonotype has just a few counts. The chain joins TRBV10-3 to TRBJ2-5; 7 positions agree with TRBD1. CDR3 size: 14 residues. From germline, CDR1 is ENHRY and CDR2 SYGVKD. The V and J ends lost 0 bases and 6 bases, in that order; junction bases with no gene match: 4. In DNA form, the CDR3 reads TGTGCCATCAGTGAGTCGACAGGGACCCAGACCCAGTACTTC. Translated: CAISESTGTQTQYF.

This sequence joins TRBV6-1 and TRBJ1-6, with D tentatively TRBD1 (5 bases). Trimming left V 6 bases short and J 1 base short, with 10 bases between. CDR1 and CDR2 from the germline V gene are MNHNS and SASEGT. There are 15 residues in the CDR3. The CDR3 protein is CASRERGSYNSPLHF. The CDR3 nucleotides are TGTGCCAGCAGGGAAAGGGGATCCTATAATTCACCCCTCCACTTT.

The rearrangement joins TRBV23-1 to TRBJ2-5; perhaps D is TRBD1 or TRBD2 (5 bases each). The J call may be in error: the DNA end matches TRBJ2-7 better. TRBV23-1 is identified as an open reading frame with a role that is uncertain. The CDR3 covers 14 residues. The CDR3 region has the DNA TGCGCCAGCAGTCAGAACCGGGGACGTGACGAGCAGTACTTC. It specifies CASSQNRGRDEQYF.

J is TRBJ2-3 and V is TRBV28, with TRBD2 identical over 10 bases. Losses at the gene ends were 6 bases for V and 6 bases for J; bases not matched to a gene: 12. The CDR3 contains 16 residues. Germline CDR1 and CDR2: MDHEN and SYDVKM. Here the CDR3 reads CASSPTSGKNMDTQYF. The CDR3 coding sequence is TGTGCCAGCAGCCCCACTAGCGGGAAGAACATGGATACGCAGTATTTT.

With regard to this clonotype: A much larger clone differs from this one at a single base, so this may be a read error. This chain uses TRBV7-2 with TRBJ1-1; D is undetermined. CDR3 length equals 14 residues. Germline V gene data show CDR1 as SGHTA and CDR2 as FQGNSA. This chain's CDR3 is CASSLWTMNAEAFF. The CDR3 DNA reads TGTGCCAGCAGCCTGTGGACTATGAACGCTGAAGCTTTCTTT. Combining the CDR3 with reference TRBV7-2 and TRBJ1-1 gives the whole variable domain GAGVSQSPSNKVTEKGKDVELRCDPISGHTALYWYRQSLGQGLEFLIYFQGNSAPDKSGLPSDRFSAERTGGSVSTLTIQRTQQEDSAVYLCASSLWTMNAEAFFGQGTRLTVV.

This clonotype was seen a handful of times. The V gene is TRBV20-1, the J gene TRBJ2-2, with 10 bases lining up with TRBD1. The length of the CDR3 is 15 residues. Germline assignment: CDR1 DFQATT and CDR2 SNEGSKA (reference sequence). The V and J ends lost 5 bases and 8 bases, in that order; junction bases with no gene match: 11. The CDR3 spells CSAWTGTGARGELFF. The CDR3 DNA follows: TGCAGTGCTTGGACCGGGACAGGGGCTAGAGGGGAGCTGTTTTTT.

This clonotype was seen only once. V and J are TRBV20-1 and TRBJ2-1; 12 bases align to TRBD2. The CDR3 has 15 amino acids. Germline CDR1 is DFQATT and CDR2 is SNEGSKA (reference sequence). V lost 8 bases, J lost 3 bases, and 8 bases stayed unmatched. The CDR3 region has the DNA TGCAGTTCCAACCAACTAGCGGGAGGCTACAATGAGCAGTTCTTC. Protein: CSSNQLAGGYNEQFF.

The rearrangement uses TRBV15 and TRBJ1-1; maybe TRBD1 (6 bases). Per the germline V gene, CDR1 is LNHNV and CDR2 is YYDKDF (reference sequence). V was clipped by 7 bases and J by 1 base, with 10 bases between them. This CDR3 spans 13 amino acids. CDR3 sequence (DNA): TGTGCCACCACCCGACAGGCGAACACTGAAGCTTTCTTT. Translation gives CATTRQANTEAFF. Combining the CDR3 with reference TRBV15 and TRBJ1-1 gives the whole variable domain DAMVIQNPRYQVTQFGKPVTLSCSQTLNHNVMYWYQQKSSQAPKLLFHYYDKDFNNEADTPDNFQSRRPNTSFCFLDIRSPGLGDTAMYLCATTRQANTEAFFGQGTRLTVV.

The chain is built from TRBV10-3 and TRBJ2-7; D unclear. Germline CDR1 ENHRY, CDR2 SYGVKD. The CDR3 totals 13 residues. Trimming removed 2 bases at V and 7 bases at J, with 12 bases between. In nucleotides, the CDR3 is TGTGCCATCAGTGAGAGGCCCCTAAATGAGCAGTACTTC. Its translation: CAISERPLNEQYF.

The genes are TRBV7-3 and TRBJ2-1; D call uncertain. Trimming took off 4 bases at V and 5 bases at J, with 12 bases between the two ends. This CDR3 is 14 amino acids long. The germline V gene has CDR1 SGHTA and CDR2 FQGTGA. CDR3 amino acids: CASSWPLKHNEQFF. CDR3 coding DNA: TGTGCCAGCAGCTGGCCCCTTAAACACAATGAGCAGTTCTTC.

The rearrangement uses TRBV20-1 and TRBJ2-5; 10 bases match TRBD2. Germline CDR1 and CDR2: DFQATT and SNEGSKA (reference sequence). This CDR3 region has 15 residues. V was clipped by 6 bases and J by 5 bases; unmatched bases: 12. Here the CDR3 DNA reads TGCAGTGCAAGCCGAGCGGGAGGGCCGGGGGAGACCCAGTACTTC. Encoded protein: CSASRAGGPGETQYF.

The rearrangement links TRBV7-2 to TRBJ1-1, with D perhaps TRBD1 (6 bases). Between the trimmed V and J ends, which lost 2 bases and 5 bases, there was a span of 15 bases. Looked up from germline, CDR1 is SGHTA and CDR2 is FQGNSA. The CDR3 is 15 amino acids. In DNA form, the CDR3 reads TGTGCCAGCAGCTTAAAGGGGGACGGCGTAACTGAAGCTTTCTTT. Translated: CASSLKGDGVTEAFF.

This chain links TRBV3-1 with TRBJ2-7; D is unclear. The CDR3 totals 13 residues. The V gene's germline CDR1 is LGHDT and CDR2 YNNKEL (reference sequence). Trimming left V 1 base short and J 3 bases short, with 7 bases between. Here the CDR3 reads CASSQVKGYEQYF. In DNA form, the CDR3 reads TGTGCCAGCAGCCAAGTCAAGGGCTACGAGCAGTACTTC.

The chain employs TRBV10-3 and TRBJ2-5; D call uncertain. The CDR3 contains 15 residues. The germline CDR1 and CDR2 sequences are ENHRY and SYGVKD. The V gene lost 7 bases and the J gene lost 11 bases, with 26 bases spanning the gap. CDR3 protein: CAIIILPSVYNEQYF. The DNA for the CDR3 is TGTGCCATCATAATTCTCCCCAGCGTCTACAATGAGCAGTACTTC.

This clonotype has at least ten counts. CDR3 DNA: TGTGCCAGCAGTTTAAATAGTAGGGATTTTGATACGCAGTATTTT. Protein product: CASSLNSRDFDTQYF. This chain connects TRBV12-3 or TRBV12-4 to TRBJ2-3; D call uncertain. The CDR3 has 15 residues. The V end was cut by 2 bases, the J end by 6 bases, with 15 bases between.

V is TRBV28 and J is TRBJ2-7; the D gene is possibly TRBD1 (6 bases). V was cut by 4 bases and J by 2 bases, with 12 bases left in between. The CDR3 contains 14 residues. The V gene's germline CDR1 is MDHEN and CDR2 SYDVKM. CDR3 sequence (DNA): TGTGCCAGCAGTTCAAGACCAGGGGCCTACGAGCAGTACTTC. Encoded protein: CASSSRPGAYEQYF.

This clonotype was observed a handful of times. The rearrangement links TRBV5-6 to TRBJ1-2; D might be TRBD1 (5 bases). CDR1 and CDR2 (germline): SGHDT, YYEEEE. V gave up 4 bases and J gave up 5 bases, with 15 bases separating them. This CDR3 has 14 amino acids. In DNA, the CDR3 is TGTGCCAGCAGCCCGGGGGTGGGCGGGTATGGCTACACCTTC. Residues: CASSPGVGGYGYTF.

In its sample, this clonotype was seen a few times. V usage is TRBV29-1 and J usage is TRBJ2-3, with 9 bases identical to TRBD2. Per germline, CDR1 SQVTM and CDR2 ANQGSEA. The J segment lost 4 bases and the V segment lost 3 bases, leaving 14 bases of the junction unmatched. This CDR3 is built from 17 residues. Here the CDR3 reads CSVDGVLAGEYSDTQYF. CDR3 in DNA: TGCAGCGTTGATGGGGTGTTAGCGGGAGAGTATTCAGATACGCAGTATTTT.

This chain joins TRBV7-2 and TRBJ2-1; D is perhaps TRBD2 (5 bases). This CDR3 spans 15 amino acids. Germline-derived CDR1 and CDR2 are SGHTA and FQGNSA. Deletions cut 1 base from V and 0 bases from J, with 7 bases between. The DNA for the CDR3 is TGTGCCAGCAGCTTAGTTAGCGACTCCTACAATGAGCAGTTCTTC. Encoded protein: CASSLVSDSYNEQFF.

J is TRBJ2-1 and V is TRBV25-1; D is tentatively TRBD1 or TRBD2 (7 bases each). The germline V and J ends were trimmed by 8 bases and 6 bases, with 32 bases remaining between them. The CDR3 is 19 amino acids. Germline CDR1 and CDR2: MGHDK and SYGVNS. CDR3 residues: CASGSAGGGGEWYFNEQFF. Written as DNA, the CDR3 is TGTGCCAGCGGCTCGGCAGGGGGGGGCGGTGAGTGGTATTTCAATGAGCAGTTCTTC.

This clonotype was seen only a few times. CDR3 region: CSASSSVGTSTDTQYF. CDR3 nucleotide sequence: TGCAGTGCTAGTTCCAGTGTGGGCACTAGCACAGATACGCAGTATTTT. The chain has TRBV20-1 and TRBJ2-3; D is unclear. V was pared by 3 bases and J by 0 bases, with 16 bases between. The germline gives CDR1 DFQATT, CDR2 SNEGSKA (reference sequence). The CDR3 is 16 residues long.

Notes on this clonotype: Possible read error: a much larger clone is one base away. The rearrangement joins TRBV5-1 to TRBJ2-1, with D tentatively TRBD2 (5 bases). The J call is uncertain, as TRBJ2-7 better fits the DNA end. CDR1 and CDR2 (germline): SGHRS, YFSETQ. This CDR3 is 16 amino acids long. Here the CDR3 reads CASSSRRTRDYNEQYF. The DNA for the CDR3 is TGCGCCAGCAGCTCGCGCCGGACGAGAGACTACAATGAGCAGTACTTC.

V and J are TRBV6-1 and TRBJ2-3; no clear D. V shed 4 bases and J shed 5 bases, with 10 bases lying between them. The germline V gene has CDR1 MNHNS and CDR2 SASEGT. There are 13 residues in the CDR3. The CDR3 coding sequence is TGTGCCAGCAGTGCGAGTCTCGGAGATACGCAGTATTTT. It specifies CASSASLGDTQYF.

Turning to this clonotype: One end of the junction fails to match germline, which may point to a read error. V usage is TRBV27 and J usage is TRBJ2-3; tentative D call: TRBD2 (6 bases). CDR1 and CDR2 from the germline V gene are MNHEY and SMNVEV (reference sequence). The CDR3 is 15 amino acids. CDR3 amino acids: CTSSFRDSETDTQYF. CDR3 bases: TGTACCAGCAGTTTCCGGGACTCCGAGACAGATACGCAGTATTTT.